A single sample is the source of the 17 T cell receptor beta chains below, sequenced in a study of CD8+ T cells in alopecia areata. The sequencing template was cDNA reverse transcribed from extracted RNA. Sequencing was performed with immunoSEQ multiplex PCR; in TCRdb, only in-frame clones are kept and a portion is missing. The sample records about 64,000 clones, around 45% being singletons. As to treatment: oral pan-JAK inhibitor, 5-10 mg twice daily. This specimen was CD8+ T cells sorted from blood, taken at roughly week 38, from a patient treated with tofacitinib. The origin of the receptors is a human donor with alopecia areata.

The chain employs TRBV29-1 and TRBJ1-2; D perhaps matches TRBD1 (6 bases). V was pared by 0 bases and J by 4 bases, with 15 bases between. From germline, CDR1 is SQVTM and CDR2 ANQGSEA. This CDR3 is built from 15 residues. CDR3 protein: CSVEDRGRGAYGYTF. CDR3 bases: TGCAGCGTTGAAGATCGAGGCAGGGGAGCCTATGGCTACACCTTC.

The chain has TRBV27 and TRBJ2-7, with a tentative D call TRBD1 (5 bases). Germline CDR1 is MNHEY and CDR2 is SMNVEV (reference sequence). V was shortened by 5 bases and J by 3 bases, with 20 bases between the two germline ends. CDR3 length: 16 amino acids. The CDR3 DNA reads TGTGCCAGCAGTACCCACGCAGGGTACGTAAGCTACGAGCAGTACTTC. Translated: CASSTHAGYVSYEQYF.

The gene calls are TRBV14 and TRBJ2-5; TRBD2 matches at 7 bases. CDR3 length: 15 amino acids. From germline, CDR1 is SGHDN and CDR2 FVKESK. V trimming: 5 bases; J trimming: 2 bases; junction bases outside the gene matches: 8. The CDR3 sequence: CASSALASGQETQYF. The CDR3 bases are TGTGCCAGCAGCGCACTGGCTAGCGGACAAGAGACCCAGTACTTC.

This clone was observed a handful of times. The CDR3 coding sequence is TGTGCCACCAGCAGGCTAGCGGGCCCCTACGAGCAGTACTTC. It specifies CATSRLAGPYEQYF. This rearrangement joins TRBV15 to TRBJ2-7; 8 nucleotides align to TRBD2. This CDR3 contains 14 residues. CDR1 and CDR2 (germline): LNHNV, YYDKDF (reference sequence). The J segment lost 2 bases and the V segment lost 3 bases, leaving 3 bases of the junction unmatched.

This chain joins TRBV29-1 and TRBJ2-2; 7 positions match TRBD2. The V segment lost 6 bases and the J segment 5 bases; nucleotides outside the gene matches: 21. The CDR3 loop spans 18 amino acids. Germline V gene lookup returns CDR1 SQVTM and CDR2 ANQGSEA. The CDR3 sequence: CSVLPSPLATTLTGELFF. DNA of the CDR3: TGCAGCGTCCTCCCATCCCCACTAGCGACTACACTAACCGGGGAGCTGTTTTTT.

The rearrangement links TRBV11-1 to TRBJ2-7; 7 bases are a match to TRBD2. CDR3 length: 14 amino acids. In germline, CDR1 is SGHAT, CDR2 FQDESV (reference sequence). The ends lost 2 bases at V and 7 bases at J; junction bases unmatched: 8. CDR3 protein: CASSLIMSSGEQYF. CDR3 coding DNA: TGTGCCAGCAGCTTAATCATGTCTAGCGGAGAGCAGTACTTC.

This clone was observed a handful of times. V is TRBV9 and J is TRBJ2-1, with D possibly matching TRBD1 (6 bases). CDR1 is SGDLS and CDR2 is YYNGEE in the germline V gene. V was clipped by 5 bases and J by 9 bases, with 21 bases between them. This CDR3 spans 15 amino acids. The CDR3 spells CASSRWAGDSGEQFF. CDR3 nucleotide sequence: TGTGCCAGCAGTCGTTGGGCAGGGGATAGTGGTGAGCAGTTCTTC. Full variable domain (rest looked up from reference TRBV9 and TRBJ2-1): DSGVTQTPKHLITATGQRVTLRCSPRSGDLSVYWYQQSLDQGLQFLIQYYNGEERAKGNILERFSAQQFPDLHSELNLSSLELGDSALYFCASSRWAGDSGEQFFGPGTRLTVL.

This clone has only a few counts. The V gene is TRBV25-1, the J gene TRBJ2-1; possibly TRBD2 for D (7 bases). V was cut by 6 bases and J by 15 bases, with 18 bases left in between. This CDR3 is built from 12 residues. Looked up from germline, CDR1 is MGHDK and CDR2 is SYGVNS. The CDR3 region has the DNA TGTGCCAGCAGCCCGTGGGGGGGCGACCCGTTCTTC. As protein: CASSPWGGDPFF.

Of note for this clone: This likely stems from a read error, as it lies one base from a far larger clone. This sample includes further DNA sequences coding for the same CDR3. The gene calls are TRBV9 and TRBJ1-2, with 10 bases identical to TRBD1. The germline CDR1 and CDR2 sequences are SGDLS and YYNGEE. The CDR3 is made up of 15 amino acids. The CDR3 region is CASSERTGGRDGYTF. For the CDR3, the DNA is TGCGCCAGCAGCGAGCGGACAGGGGGGCGGGATGGCTACACCTTC.

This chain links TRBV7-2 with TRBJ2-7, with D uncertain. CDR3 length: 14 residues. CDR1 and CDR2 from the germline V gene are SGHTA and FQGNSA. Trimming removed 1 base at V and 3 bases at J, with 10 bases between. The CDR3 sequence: CASSLGPDHYEQYF. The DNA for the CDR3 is TGTGCCAGCAGCTTAGGGCCGGACCACTACGAGCAGTACTTC.

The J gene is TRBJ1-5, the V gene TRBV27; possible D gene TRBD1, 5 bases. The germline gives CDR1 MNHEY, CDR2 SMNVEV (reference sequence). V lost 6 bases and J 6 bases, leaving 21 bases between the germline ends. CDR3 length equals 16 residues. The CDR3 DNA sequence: TGTGCCAGCAGCCTAGGTCCCCCGACAGTCGGTCAGCCCCAGCATTTT. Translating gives CASSLGPPTVGQPQHF.

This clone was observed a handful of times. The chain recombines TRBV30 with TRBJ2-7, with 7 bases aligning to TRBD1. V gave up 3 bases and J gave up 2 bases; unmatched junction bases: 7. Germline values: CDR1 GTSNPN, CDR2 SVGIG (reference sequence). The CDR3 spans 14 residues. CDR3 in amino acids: CAWRAGTATYEQYF. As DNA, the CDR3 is TGTGCCTGGAGAGCCGGGACAGCAACCTACGAGCAGTACTTC.

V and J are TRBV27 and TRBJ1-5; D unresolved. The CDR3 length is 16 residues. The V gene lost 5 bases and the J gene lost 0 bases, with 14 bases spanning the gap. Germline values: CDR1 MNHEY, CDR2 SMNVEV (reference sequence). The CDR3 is CASSPTRSVSNQPQHF. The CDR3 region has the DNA TGTGCCAGCAGTCCCACCCGGTCGGTTAGCAATCAGCCCCAGCATTTT.

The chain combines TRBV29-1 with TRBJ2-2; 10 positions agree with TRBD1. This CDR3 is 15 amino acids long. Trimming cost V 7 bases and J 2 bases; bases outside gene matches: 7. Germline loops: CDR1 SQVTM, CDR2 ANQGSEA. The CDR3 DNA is TGCAGCGCAGTAGGGACAGGGGATAACACCGGGGAGCTGTTTTTT. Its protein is CSAVGTGDNTGELFF.

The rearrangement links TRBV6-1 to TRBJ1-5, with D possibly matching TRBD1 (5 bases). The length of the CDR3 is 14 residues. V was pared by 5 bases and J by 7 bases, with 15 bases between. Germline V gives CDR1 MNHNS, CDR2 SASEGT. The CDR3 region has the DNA TGTGCCAGCAGTTTAACCTCAGGGACCCAGCCCCAGCATTTT. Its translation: CASSLTSGTQPQHF.

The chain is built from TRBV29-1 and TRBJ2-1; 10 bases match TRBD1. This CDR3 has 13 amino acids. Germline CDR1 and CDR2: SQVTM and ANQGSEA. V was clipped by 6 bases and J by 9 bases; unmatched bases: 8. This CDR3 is CSVDDRGLGEQFF. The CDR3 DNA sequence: TGCAGCGTCGACGACAGGGGGCTCGGTGAGCAGTTCTTC.

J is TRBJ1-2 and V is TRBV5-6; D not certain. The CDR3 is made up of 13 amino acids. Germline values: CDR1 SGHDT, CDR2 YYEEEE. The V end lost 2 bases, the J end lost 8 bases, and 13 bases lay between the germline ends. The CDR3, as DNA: TGTGCCAGCAGCTTTCGGACGCCTGACGGCTACACCTTC. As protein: CASSFRTPDGYTF.